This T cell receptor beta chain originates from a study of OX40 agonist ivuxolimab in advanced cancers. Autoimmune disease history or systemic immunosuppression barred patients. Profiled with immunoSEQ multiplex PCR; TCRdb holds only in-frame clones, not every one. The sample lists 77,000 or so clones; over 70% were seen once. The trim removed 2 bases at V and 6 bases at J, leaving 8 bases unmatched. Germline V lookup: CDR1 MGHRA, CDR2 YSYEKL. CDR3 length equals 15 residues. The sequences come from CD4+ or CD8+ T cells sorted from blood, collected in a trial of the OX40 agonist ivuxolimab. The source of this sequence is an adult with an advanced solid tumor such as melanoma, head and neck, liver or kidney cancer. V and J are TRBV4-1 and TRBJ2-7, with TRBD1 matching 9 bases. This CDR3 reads CASSQPGQGRGEQYF. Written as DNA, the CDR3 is TGCGCCAGCAGCCAACCGGGACAGGGAAGGGGCGAGCAGTACTTC.